This TCR beta chain is drawn from a study of T cells in localized non-small cell lung cancer (dated by TCRdb to 2019 to 2021). For the study in its entirety: T cell repertoires of 236 early-stage NSCLC patients were analyzed, with tumors being compared against uninvolved tumor-adjacent lungs. NSCLC patients had a mean age of roughly 66 years, and about 140 were male and 107 female. All 220 or so NSCLC patients in the cohort were treatment-naive and had localized lung tumors that were resected. General conclusions and limits of the study: Because the study design was exploratory, TCR variables were selected using unadjusted p-values without false-discovery rate correction. A median of roughly 60 of the top 100 tumor clones turned up in the paired uninvolved adjacent lung, and some 28 of those clones also ranked among the top 100 of that same adjacent lung. Because multi-region tumor sequencing was not performed, intratumor heterogeneity could not be ruled out. Longer overall survival was associated with higher T cell density in blood, whereas shorter survival was associated with higher clonality in adjacent lung. The highest T cell clonality was observed in uninvolved tumor-adjacent lung, where clonality exceeded that of tumor, suggesting that antigenic responses were more focused in uninvolved tumor-adjacent lung.

At diagnosis, tumor, uninvolved tumor-adjacent lung and peripheral blood were collected and then preserved as a mix of FFPE and fresh-frozen material. Blood samples were analyzed as peripheral blood mononuclear cells for TCR repertoire profiling. This clone is a singleton in its sample. Its specific antigen is unknown. Per-base quality was not reported, and no clone a single base away is much larger than it. V loses 1 base of germline sequence and J loses 6 bases, and the interval between the two ends is 15 bases. From the germline V gene (reference sequence), CDR1 is SEHNR and CDR2 is FQNEAQ. There are 15 amino acids in the CDR3, from cysteine to phenylalanine inclusive. Only the CDR3 region is kept as DNA, spanning 45 bases read in frame from base 1. TCR beta CDR3 regions were sequenced from DNA using the immunoSEQ Assay. The study's own analysis went as follows. To compute T cell density, TCR beta template counts were normalized to usable DNA, which was estimated by amplifying housekeeping genes. Using the preseqR package, richness was estimated by extrapolating to 120,000 templates for tissue samples and 400,000 templates for PBMC samples. Clonality was defined by subtracting Pielou's evenness from one. Tissue-enriched TCRs were identified by differential abundance testing using productive amino-acid clonotypes, minimum total count 5 and alpha 0.1. Repertoire overlap between compartments was quantified with the Jaccard Index and Morisita Overlap Index. GLIPH clustered TCR beta CDR3s with public tetramer-defined viral CDR3s; viral motifs required at least three viral sequences plus V-gene enrichment. This is the immuneACCESS table as TCRdb keeps it, with only in-frame sequences that have V and J called. A part of the clones is gone; compared with another copy, unresolved V genes explain less than half, and the rest is unexplained. The V and J calls and the clone size are those of that table, but D and trimming were determined from the DNA. The sample contains more than 30,000 clones, nearly 90% of them found a single time. The top ten constitute 4.2% of the sample.

The chain is made from TRBV7-9 and TRBJ1-2, and TRBD1 may be the D gene, going by 6 matching bases. Sample: peripheral blood mononuclear cells, taken before any cancer treatment. The sequence came from a woman aged 35 to 70 with stage III lung adenocarcinoma. The CDR3 is CASSLEQGGGDGYTF. The DNA sequence follows: TGTGCCAGCAGCTTAGAACAGGGAGGTGGCGATGGCTACACCTTC.